These 24 T cell receptor beta chains share one sample of origin, sequenced in a study of CD8 T cells in ankylosing spondylitis. Overall study findings and caveats: For ankylosing spondylitis blood, a TCR beta motif of seven to nine highly homologous variants appeared characteristic.

No cognate antigen is known for these TCRs. TCRdb independently ran MiXCR on the 5' RACE reads; one entry per CDR3 protein. The sample includes fewer than 250,000 distinct CDR3 sequences, 18% of them seen just once. The sample was blood, either unsorted or a sorted T cell fraction (not recorded which). The source is a male donor with ankylosing spondylitis.

This clonotype has a handful of counts. V gene TRBV12-3 or TRBV12-4 combines with J gene TRBJ2-3; 7 positions match TRBD1. Unmatched junction bases numbered 4, after V lost 7 bases and J lost 6 bases. This CDR3 has 12 amino acids. The CDR3 loop is CASTDRADTQYF. In DNA form, the CDR3 reads TGTGCCAGCACCGACAGGGCCGATACGCAGTATTTT.

Only a few counts were recorded for this clonotype. This sequence joins TRBV5-6 and TRBJ2-1; D could derive from TRBD1 or TRBD2 (5 bases each). Trimming removed 2 bases at V and 1 base at J, with 19 bases between. Germline CDR1 reads SGHDT; CDR2 reads YYEEEE. The CDR3 is 18 residues long. CDR3: CASSFGALEFHSYNEQFF. In DNA form, the CDR3 reads TGTGCCAGCAGCTTCGGGGCTCTTGAATTCCATTCCTACAATGAGCAGTTCTTC.

This clonotype appeared many times. The chain couples TRBV12-3 or TRBV12-4 to TRBJ2-7; 9 positions agree with TRBD1. CDR3 length equals 13 residues. The trim removed 11 bases at V and 4 bases at J, leaving 9 bases unmatched. CDR3 loop: CASAWGQGYEQYF. The CDR3 nucleotides are TGTGCCTCAGCTTGGGGACAGGGTTACGAGCAGTACTTC.

The chain is built from TRBV10-1 and TRBJ2-3; 9 bases map to TRBD2. The V segment lost 2 bases and the J segment 4 bases; nucleotides outside the gene matches: 4. The CDR3 is made up of 15 amino acids. Germline CDR1 and CDR2: WNHNN and SYGVQD (reference sequence). CDR3 loop: CASSEVLAGADTQYF. CDR3 nucleotides: TGCGCCAGCAGTGAGGTGTTAGCGGGGGCAGATACGCAGTATTTT.

The chain is built from TRBV28 and TRBJ2-7; the match to TRBD1 covers 9 bases. V shed 5 bases and J 4 bases; nucleotides not matched to a gene: 15. The CDR3 totals 17 residues. Germline CDR1 reads MDHEN; CDR2 reads SYDVKM. The CDR3 coding sequence is TGTGCCAGCAGTCTCCCGTCATCCGGACAGGGGTGGTACGAGCAGTACTTC. It is translated as CASSLPSSGQGWYEQYF.

The chain uses TRBV29-1 and TRBJ2-1; either TRBD1 or TRBD2 may fit D (5 bases each). The CDR3 runs to 14 residues. Germline V gives CDR1 SQVTM, CDR2 ANQGSEA. V was pared by 0 bases and J by 8 bases, with 14 bases between. CDR3 sequence (DNA): TGCAGCGTTGAAGAGCGACAGAGGGACCATGAGCAGTTCTTC. Its translation: CSVEERQRDHEQFF.

The chain employs TRBV12-3 or TRBV12-4 and TRBJ2-1, with no clear D. Trimming cost V 3 bases and J 10 bases, with 7 bases left between them. The CDR3 loop spans 11 amino acids. This CDR3 is CASSFSREQFF. The CDR3 DNA follows: TGTGCCAGCAGTTTTTCGAGGGAGCAGTTCTTC.

At least ten counts were recorded for this clonotype. The chain combines TRBV25-1 with TRBJ1-2; D uncertain. CDR3 length equals 12 residues. CDR1 is MGHDK and CDR2 is SYGVNS in the germline V gene. The V and J ends lost 5 bases and 10 bases respectively, with 14 bases between them. The CDR3 reads CASSTAWGSYTF. The CDR3 nucleotides are TGTGCCAGCAGTACCGCGTGGGGATCCTACACCTTC.

Ten or more counts support this clonotype. V usage is TRBV4-1 and J usage is TRBJ1-1; D possibly corresponds to TRBD1 (5 bases). CDR3 length: 16 residues. V lost 4 bases and J lost 1, with 16 bases in between. Germline V gives CDR1 MGHRA, CDR2 YSYEKL. The chain's CDR3 is CASSPLGGTANTEAFF. Written as DNA, the CDR3 is TGCGCCAGCAGCCCCCTTGGTGGGACGGCGAACACTGAAGCTTTCTTT.

The chain joins TRBV6-4 to TRBJ2-7, with 10 positions matching TRBD1. J was trimmed by 3 bases and V by 6 bases; bases with no gene match: 14. This CDR3 region has 17 residues. Germline CDR1 MRHNA, CDR2 SNTAGT. The CDR3 region has the DNA TGTGCCAGCAGAGACCTCGACAGGGGGCTTTTTTTCTACGAGCAGTACTTC. This translates into CASRDLDRGLFFYEQYF.

This chain uses TRBV5-1 with TRBJ2-7, with TRBD1 as a possible D gene (6 bases). Looked up from germline, CDR1 is SGHRS and CDR2 is YFSETQ. V was clipped by 1 base and J by 3 bases, with 14 bases between them. The CDR3 runs to 15 residues. CDR3 protein: CASSLRRDTNYEQYF. CDR3 sequence (DNA): TGCGCCAGCAGCTTGCGCAGGGACACCAACTACGAGCAGTACTTC.

In this sample, this clonotype turned up a few times. V is TRBV7-8 and J is TRBJ2-3; D gene ambiguous. CDR1 is SGHVS and CDR2 is FQNEAQ in the germline V gene. This CDR3 region has 13 residues. Trimming took off 5 bases at V and 0 bases at J, with 6 bases between the two ends. This CDR3 is CASSTISTDTQYF. The CDR3 DNA follows: TGTGCCAGCAGCACTATAAGCACAGATACGCAGTATTTT.

This clonotype occurred a few times. V is TRBV12-3 or TRBV12-4 and J is TRBJ1-1; D is unclear. This CDR3 region has 12 residues. The germline V and J ends were trimmed by 7 bases and 4 bases, with 10 bases remaining between them. CDR3 nucleotides: TGTGCCAGCACCGCCCTCCCCACTGAAGCTTTCTTT. It is translated as CASTALPTEAFF.

This clonotype was observed a handful of times. The chain joins TRBV19 to TRBJ2-5; a weak D match, TRBD2 (5 bases). V lost 6 bases and J 3 bases, leaving 17 bases between the germline ends. The CDR3 extends over 15 amino acids. Germline V gene sequence: CDR1 LNHDA, CDR2 SQIVND (reference sequence). CDR3 amino acids: CASSDTERWEETQYF. The CDR3 nucleotides read TGTGCCAGTAGCGACACTGAGCGGTGGGAAGAGACCCAGTACTTC.

This clonotype was counted only a few times. This chain uses TRBV7-2 with TRBJ2-3; D uncertain. Trimming removed 2 bases at V and 5 bases at J, with 8 bases between. The CDR3 consists of 13 residues. The V gene's germline CDR1 is SGHTA and CDR2 FQGNSA. CDR3 residues: CASSLLPVDTQYF. CDR3 DNA: TGTGCCAGCAGCTTATTGCCAGTAGATACGCAGTATTTT.

V and J are TRBV13 and TRBJ2-1, with TRBD2 matching 15 bases. The J segment lost 8 bases and the V segment lost 5 bases, leaving 10 bases of the junction unmatched. The V gene's germline CDR1 is PRHDT and CDR2 FYEKMQ (reference sequence). The CDR3 totals 17 residues. The CDR3 DNA reads as TGTGCCAGCAGCGACGGACTAGCGGGAGGGCGTCGAGATGAGCAGTTCTTC. Residues: CASSDGLAGGRRDEQFF.

This chain joins TRBV19 and TRBJ1-1; D is uncertain. Trimming left V 1 base short and J 7 bases short, with 7 bases between. The CDR3 covers 12 residues. Germline loops: CDR1 LNHDA, CDR2 SQIVND (reference sequence). CDR3 region: CASSIGGNEAFF. The CDR3 nucleotides are TGTGCCAGTAGTATAGGAGGGAATGAAGCTTTCTTT.

The chain carries TRBV20-1 and TRBJ2-1; 7 bases are shared with TRBD2. This CDR3 spans 15 amino acids. The germline CDR1 and CDR2 sequences are DFQATT and SNEGSKA (reference sequence). Trimming took 0 bases from V and 8 from J; bases not matched to a gene: 10. The CDR3 loop reads CSARDLETSLDEQFF. CDR3 nucleotides: TGCAGTGCTAGAGATCTCGAGACTAGCTTGGATGAGCAGTTCTTC.

This clonotype was seen a few times. The chain links TRBV7-2 to TRBJ2-3, with D perhaps matching TRBD2 (5 bases). Trimming shortened V by 1 base and J by 9 bases, and 20 bases separated the two germline ends. The CDR3 spans 16 residues. Per the germline V gene, CDR1 is SGHTA and CDR2 is FQGNSA. For the CDR3, the DNA is TGTGCCAGCAGCTTAGATGTAGGGTTGGGGAGCATGACGCAGTATTTT. The encoded protein is CASSLDVGLGSMTQYF.

CDR3 loop: CSARIERASGMHEQFF. CDR3 DNA: TGCAGTGCTAGGATTGAGAGGGCTAGCGGGATGCACGAGCAGTTCTTC. The chain couples TRBV20-1 to TRBJ2-1; 9 nucleotides align to TRBD2. The germline V gene has CDR1 DFQATT and CDR2 SNEGSKA (reference sequence). The length of the CDR3 is 16 residues. Unmatched junction bases numbered 16, after V lost 3 bases and J lost 10 bases.

With respect to this clonotype: A much bigger clone sits one base away, suggesting this may be a read error. This chain connects TRBV12-3 or TRBV12-4 to TRBJ1-1; D is ambiguous. The CDR3 has 13 amino acids. V shed 2 bases and J shed 1 base, with 5 bases lying between them. CDR3 sequence (DNA): TGTGCCAGCAGTTTACAGGCGAACACTGAAGCTTTCTTT. Amino acid sequence: CASSLQANTEAFF.

This chain joins TRBV9 and TRBJ2-7; 10 bases line up with TRBD2. The CDR3 extends over 16 amino acids. J lost 7 bases, V lost 4 bases, and 14 bases had no gene match. Germline CDR1 is SGDLS and CDR2 is YYNGEE. CDR3 sequence: CASSLNPAGGPKEQYF. The CDR3 DNA sequence: TGTGCCAGCAGCCTTAACCCAGCGGGAGGGCCTAAGGAGCAGTACTTC.

This clonotype has at least ten counts. The chain carries TRBV12-3 or TRBV12-4 and TRBJ2-3; D is uncertain. The V and J ends lost 5 bases and 6 bases respectively, with 15 bases between them. The CDR3 is 14 amino acids. For the CDR3, the DNA is TGTGCCAGCAGTCGCGCGGACCAACTGGATACGCAGTATTTT. Translated: CASSRADQLDTQYF.

This chain joins TRBV5-1 and TRBJ2-7; tentatively, D is TRBD1 (6 bases). V was pared by 0 bases and J by 2 bases, with 18 bases between. Germline lookup yields CDR1 SGHRS and CDR2 YFSETQ. The CDR3 totals 17 residues. The CDR3 nucleotides read TGCGCCAGCAGCTTGGACCCGGGACACCAGAACACCTACGAGCAGTACTTC. This encodes CASSLDPGHQNTYEQYF.